This T cell receptor beta chain was captured by sequencing in a study of graft-versus-host responses after intestinal transplantation. Study overall: Transplants were multivisceral, liver-intestinal, or isolated intestinal.

Some clones are missing from TCRdb's copy, which holds only in-frame ones; the method was immunoSEQ multiplex PCR. The data hold some 120,000 clones, with approximately 94% observed a single time. Points on this clone: Antigen unknown.

This CDR3 region has 12 residues. V trimming: 5 bases; J trimming: 5 bases; junction bases outside the gene matches: 3. Germline V gene sequence: CDR1 SQVTM, CDR2 ANQGSEA. The source material was unstimulated CD4+ T cells sorted from spleen or lymph node cells, sampled before intestinal transplant. This receptor was obtained from a human donor who received an intestinal transplant. The gene calls are TRBV29-1 and TRBJ2-7, with 10 bases matching TRBD1. The CDR3 DNA sequence: TGCAGCGTTCGTGACAGGGGGCACGAGCAGTACTTC. Translation gives CSVRDRGHEQYF.